This is a list of T cell receptor beta chains from one sample in a study of technical replicates of blood from a few donors. The assay was immunoSEQ multiplex PCR, and TCRdb's table has in-frame clones only and misses some. The sample contains about 53,000 clones, roughly 86% of which appear only once. What was sequenced was PBMCs. The receptors shown here come from a human donor in good health. Some clones in this sample may be carry-over from other donors' samples. CDR3s include the opening cysteine and the closing phenylalanine or tryptophan. D genes are given only for firm matches. Clone size is given for some rows only: seen once, a few or many times, or a class if the clone is expanded.

NA	TRBV20-1	NA	TRBJ2-7	CSHQGATEQYF	TGCAGCCACCAGGGTGCGACCGAGCAGTACTTC
NA	TRBV19	NA	TRBJ1-2	CASSIGQTNYGYTF	TGTGCCAGTAGTATAGGCCAGACTAACTATGGCTACACCTTC
NA	TRBV6-5	once	TRBJ2-5	CASSYSGQETQYF	TGTGCCAGCAGTTACTCGGGCCAGGAGACCCAGTACTTC
NA	TRBV5-4	NA	TRBJ2-7	CASSFAGGASSYEQYF	TGTGCCAGCAGCTTCGCAGGCGGGGCCAGCTCCTACGAGCAGTACTTC
TRBD2	TRBV7-9	NA	TRBJ2-7	CASSHGLDYEQYF	TGTGCCAGCAGCCACGGACTAGACTACGAGCAGTACTTC
TRBD1	TRBV7-2	NA	TRBJ1-2	CASRTGQGVYGYTF	TGTGCCAGCAGAACAGGACAGGGGGTGTATGGCTACACCTTC
TRBD1	TRBV19	NA	TRBJ2-7	CASNQPPGQDYEQYF	TGTGCCAGTAATCAGCCGCCGGGACAGGATTACGAGCAGTACTTC
NA	TRBV5-4	NA	TRBJ1-1	CASSFVGRMNTEAFF	TGTGCCAGCAGCTTTGTGGGGCGGATGAACACTGAAGCTTTCTTT
TRBD1	TRBV7-6	NA	TRBJ2-5	CASSTHSPPGQRTETQYF	TGTGCCAGCAGCACCCATTCCCCACCGGGACAGCGTACTGAGACCCAGTACTTC
NA	TRBV7-2	NA	TRBJ2-7	CASSLGLGSSYEQYF	TGTGCCAGCAGCTTAGGACTTGGGAGCTCCTACGAGCAGTACTTC
TRBD1	TRBV6-1	NA	TRBJ2-7	CASSERRGQVSHEQYF	TGTGCCAGCAGTGAAAGACGAGGACAGGTCTCGCACGAGCAGTACTTC
NA	TRBV9	NA	TRBJ2-7	CASSSPGPAGYHEQYF	TGTGCCAGCAGCTCTCCCGGACCAGCAGGGTACCACGAGCAGTACTTC
TRBD1	TRBV10-3	NA	TRBJ1-1	CAISVRQGPNTEAFF	TGTGCCATCAGTGTCCGACAGGGGCCGAACACTGAAGCTTTCTTT
TRBD1	TRBV18	NA	TRBJ1-5	CASSPGQGSRITQHF	TGTGCCAGCTCACCGGGACAGGGTTCAAGAATAACCCAGCATTTT
NA	TRBV4-2	NA	TRBJ1-6	CASSQDRGEDSPLHF	TGTGCCAGCAGCCAAGATCGCGGGGAGGATTCACCCCTCCACTTT
NA	TRBV27	NA	TRBJ2-5	CASSLIGGAGTQYF	TGTGCCAGCAGTTTAATTGGGGGGGCTGGGACCCAGTACTTC
TRBD1	TRBV2	NA	TRBJ1-2	CASRETGGSPGYTF	TGTGCCAGCAGAGAAACAGGGGGAAGCCCTGGCTACACCTTC
NA	TRBV27	NA	TRBJ2-1	CASSSTILSDQFF	TGTGCCAGCAGTTCCACCATACTTAGCGATCAGTTCTTC
NA	TRBV7-7	NA	TRBJ2-2	CASSSGPELFF	TGTGCCAGCAGCTCCGGTCCGGAGCTGTTTTTT
NA	TRBV18	NA	TRBJ1-2	CASSPADTYGYTF	TGTGCCAGCTCACCAGCAGACACCTATGGCTACACCTTC
NA	TRBV19	NA	TRBJ2-3	CASSMGGPSDTQYF	TGTGCCAGTAGTATGGGGGGGCCGTCAGATACGCAGTATTTT
NA	TRBV5-4	few	TRBJ2-2	CASSSLLTSTGELFF	TGTGCCAGCAGCTCGCTACTGACTAGCACCGGGGAGCTGTTTTTT
TRBD2	TRBV5-1	NA	TRBJ2-7	CASRLGIAGGPRSGSYEQYF	TGCGCCAGCAGACTTGGGATAGCGGGAGGGCCGCGATCAGGGTCCTACGAGCAGTACTTC
TRBD1	TRBV2	NA	TRBJ1-1	CASGVLTGGHTEAFF	TGTGCCAGCGGGGTACTCACAGGGGGCCACACTGAAGCTTTCTTT
NA	TRBV4-3	NA	TRBJ1-4	CASSQRQEKLFF	TGCGCCAGCAGCCAAAGACAGGAAAAACTGTTTTTT
NA	TRBV18	NA	TRBJ1-4	CASSLMEGQTNEKLFF	TGTGCCAGCTCACTCATGGAGGGGCAAACTAATGAAAAACTGTTTTTT
TRBD2	TRBV9	NA	TRBJ2-1	CASSGGTSLPQFF	TGTGCCAGCAGCGGAGGGACTAGCTTACCTCAGTTCTTC
NA	TRBV7-9	NA	TRBJ1-6	CASGKQEGNSPLHF	TGTGCCAGCGGAAAACAGGAAGGTAATTCACCCCTCCACTTT
TRBD1	TRBV6-1	NA	TRBJ2-1	CASRSTGAYNEQFF	TGTGCCAGCAGATCGACAGGGGCCTACAATGAGCAGTTCTTC
TRBD1	TRBV29-1	NA	TRBJ2-2	CSVTGTGYTGELFF	TGCAGCGTAACCGGGACAGGGTACACCGGGGAGCTGTTTTTT
NA	TRBV27	NA	TRBJ2-7	CASSFAAGSVYEQYF	TGTGCCAGCAGTTTTGCCGCAGGATCTGTCTACGAGCAGTACTTC
TRBD1	TRBV5-1	NA	TRBJ2-7	CASRTGGINEQYF	TGCGCCAGCAGAACAGGGGGGATCAACGAGCAGTACTTC
TRBD2	TRBV4-1	NA	TRBJ2-3	CASSQRQLSGVSGTDTQYF	TGCGCCAGCAGCCAACGGCAACTTAGCGGGGTGAGTGGAACAGATACGCAGTATTTT
NA	TRBV5-6	once	TRBJ1-5	CASSTRGGFSNQPQHF	TGTGCCAGCAGCACACGGGGAGGGTTTAGCAATCAGCCCCAGCATTTT
TRBD1	TRBV11-3	NA	TRBJ1-1	CASSQGQGRGAFF	TGTGCCAGCAGCCAAGGACAGGGAAGGGGAGCTTTCTTT
TRBD1	TRBV5-6	NA	TRBJ1-2	CASSLGQGGLYGYTF	TGTGCCAGCAGCTTGGGACAGGGGGGTCTCTATGGCTACACCTTC
NA	TRBV6-5	NA	TRBJ1-1	CASSYEGVNTEAFF	TGTGCCAGCAGTTACGAGGGGGTGAACACTGAAGCTTTCTTT
NA	TRBV18	NA	TRBJ1-1	CASSQKGDTEAFF	TGTGCCAGCTCACAAAAGGGGGACACTGAAGCTTTCTTT
NA	TRBV6-5	NA	TRBJ1-2	CASRTDSNYGYTF	TGTGCCAGTCGGACAGACTCTAACTATGGCTACACCTTC
NA	TRBV4-2	NA	TRBJ1-1	CASSQDQREAFF	TGTGCCAGCAGCCAAGATCAGCGGGAAGCTTTCTTT
NA	TRBV5-1	NA	TRBJ2-7	CASSKSGSASYEQYF	TGCGCCAGCAGCAAGAGTGGCAGCGCATCCTACGAGCAGTACTTC
NA	TRBV5-6	NA	TRBJ1-1	CASSLAGRGTEAFF	TGTGCCAGCAGCTTGGCGGGTCGTGGCACTGAAGCTTTCTTT
NA	TRBV10-3	NA	TRBJ1-2	CAISPGTVNYGYTF	TGTGCCATCAGCCCCGGGACTGTTAACTATGGCTACACCTTC
NA	TRBV4-3	NA	TRBJ1-6	CASSHGGGGYNSPLHF	TGCGCCAGCAGCCACGGCGGGGGCGGGTATAATTCACCCCTCCACTTT
NA	TRBV7-9	NA	TRBJ1-4	CASSSDREKLFF	TGTGCCAGCAGCTCAGACAGGGAAAAACTGTTTTTT
NA	TRBV7-2	NA	TRBJ1-1	CASSPFGAYGPEAFF	TGTGCCAGCAGCCCGTTCGGAGCTTATGGCCCTGAAGCTTTCTTT
TRBD2	TRBV7-6	NA	TRBJ2-7	CASSPNSGGGPLEQYF	TGTGCCAGCAGCCCCAACTCCGGGGGGGGGCCACTCGAGCAGTACTTC
TRBD1	TRBV18	NA	TRBJ1-6	CASSERTGGGLGSPLHF	TGTGCCAGCTCAGAGCGGACAGGGGGCGGATTAGGTTCACCCCTCCACTTT
NA	TRBV2	NA	TRBJ2-1	CASSRLYSSYNEQFF	TGTGCCAGCAGTCGACTGTATAGCTCCTACAATGAGCAGTTCTTC
NA	TRBV6-5	NA	TRBJ1-1	CASSSGSWRKNTEAFF	TGTGCCAGCAGTTCGGGTTCGTGGCGGAAGAACACTGAAGCTTTCTTT
TRBD1	TRBV2	NA	TRBJ1-4	CASTGTVLNEKLFF	TGTGCCAGCACCGGGACAGTTTTGAATGAAAAACTGTTTTTT
TRBD1	TRBV10-3	NA	TRBJ1-2	CAISEGTGNYGYTF	TGTGCCATCAGTGAAGGGACAGGGAACTATGGCTACACCTTC
NA	TRBV5-1	NA	TRBJ2-2	CASSPSEVGGELFF	TGCGCCAGCAGCCCCTCCGAGGTGGGCGGGGAGCTGTTTTTT
TRBD1	TRBV2	once	TRBJ1-2	CASMPGGGGYTF	TGTGCCAGCATGCCAGGGGGTGGGGGCTACACCTTC
TRBD1	TRBV5-1	NA	TRBJ1-3	CASSTGGAGNTIYF	TGCGCCAGCAGCACAGGGGGAGCTGGAAACACCATATATTTT
NA	TRBV6-5	NA	TRBJ1-3	CASSSSRGPRNTIYF	TGTGCCAGCAGCTCCTCCAGGGGTCCCAGAAACACCATATATTTT
NA	TRBV10-3	NA	TRBJ1-5	CAIGGGSGQPQHF	TGTGCCATCGGGGGAGGGTCAGGTCAGCCCCAGCATTTT
NA	TRBV11-2	once	TRBJ2-7	CASSLGPNNYEQYF	TGTGCCAGCAGCTTAGGGCCGAACAACTACGAGCAGTACTTC
NA	TRBV6-6	NA	TRBJ1-2	CASSSPRDGNGYTF	TGTGCCAGCAGTTCCCCCAGGGATGGAAATGGCTACACCTTC
TRBD2	TRBV9	NA	TRBJ2-7	CASSVASGGAYEQYF	TGTGCCAGCAGCGTAGCTAGCGGAGGGGCCTACGAGCAGTACTTC